Presented here are 19 T cell receptor beta chains from one specimen sequenced in a study of CD8+ T cells in alopecia areata. Described treatment: oral pan-JAK inhibitor, 5-10 mg twice daily. Following RNA extraction, reverse transcription yielded cDNA that acted as the sequencing template. Sequencing was performed with immunoSEQ multiplex PCR; in TCRdb, only in-frame clones are kept and a portion is missing. This table holds 110,000 or so clones, roughly three fifths found once. Sequencing used CD4+ T cells sorted from blood, obtained at week 24, from a patient treated with tofacitinib. The receptors were gathered from a human donor with alopecia areata.

The chain couples TRBV10-2 to TRBJ1-6, with D possibly TRBD1 on 5 matching bases. The V end lost 5 bases, the J end lost 7 bases, and 12 bases lay between the germline ends. The CDR3 covers 14 residues. Germline V lookup: CDR1 WSHSY, CDR2 SAAADI. The CDR3 DNA reads TGCGCCAGCAGTCGGGACGGCCCGAATTCACCCCTCCACTTT. Amino acid sequence: CASSRDGPNSPLHF.

The rearrangement links TRBV29-1 to TRBJ2-7; TRBD2 matches 7 bases. Unmatched junction bases numbered 4, after V lost 6 bases and J lost 2 bases. Looked up from germline, CDR1 is SQVTM and CDR2 is ANQGSEA. This CDR3 spans 12 amino acids. The CDR3 sequence: CSVRRGAYEQYF. CDR3 in DNA: TGCAGCGTCCGACGGGGGGCCTACGAGCAGTACTTC.

This chain connects TRBV30 to TRBJ1-5, with TRBD1 as a possible D gene (5 bases). The CDR3 covers 12 residues. Germline assignment: CDR1 GTSNPN and CDR2 SVGIG (reference sequence). Trimming pared 2 bases from V and 11 bases from J, leaving 13 bases between. The CDR3, as DNA: TGTGCCTGGAGTCCCCTAGAGGGGACCCAGCATTTT. It translates to CAWSPLEGTQHF.

V gene TRBV5-1 combines with J gene TRBJ2-5; 8 bases line up with TRBD1. CDR3 length: 14 residues. V shed 1 base, J shed 1 base, and the junction held 0 bases outside the gene matches. Germline V gene lookup returns CDR1 SGHRS and CDR2 YFSETQ. The CDR3 is CASSLTGGQETQYF. The CDR3 DNA reads TGCGCCAGCAGCTTGACAGGGGGCCAAGAGACCCAGTACTTC. Together with reference TRBV5-1 and TRBJ2-5, the CDR3 gives the full variable domain: KAGVTQTPRYLIKTRGQQVTLSCSPISGHRSVSWYQQTPGQGLQFLFEYFSETQRNKGNFPGRFSGRQFSNSRSEMNVSTLELGDSALYLCASSLTGGQETQYFGPGTRLLVL.

The chain couples TRBV9 to TRBJ1-1; D is undetermined. V dropped 2 bases and J dropped 10 bases, with 12 bases sitting between them. The CDR3 extends over 12 amino acids. CDR1 is SGDLS, CDR2 YYNGEE, per germline. CDR3 sequence: CASSVSEGGAFF. The CDR3 region has the DNA TGTGCCAGCAGCGTTTCAGAGGGAGGAGCTTTCTTT.

The chain links TRBV6-5 to TRBJ2-6; D gene uncertain. V lost 8 bases to trimming and J lost 2 bases, with 7 bases between them. The CDR3 is 13 residues long. The V gene's germline CDR1 is MNHEY and CDR2 SVGAGI. In DNA form, the CDR3 reads TGTGCCAGCTCAGAGGCTGGGGCCAACGTCCTGACTTTC. The encoded protein is CASSEAGANVLTF.

This clone was observed a handful of times. The chain combines TRBV7-2 with TRBJ2-4, with a possible D match to TRBD2 (5 bases). Germline V CDR1 and CDR2: SGHTA, FQGNSA. This CDR3 is 14 amino acids long. V shed 1 base and J shed 9 bases, with 13 bases lying between them. The DNA for the CDR3 is TGTGCCAGCAGCTTAGTGGTAGGGAGCGCCATTCAGTACTTC. Its protein is CASSLVVGSAIQYF.

V and J are TRBV2 and TRBJ1-6; TRBD1 is a possible D gene (6 bases). With 6 bases removed from V and 7 bases from J, the gap between germline ends came to 16 bases. The CDR3 loop spans 15 amino acids. Per the germline V gene, CDR1 is SNHLY and CDR2 is FYNNEI. The CDR3 here is CASRPQTGWNSPLHF. DNA of the CDR3: TGTGCCAGCAGACCTCAGACAGGATGGAATTCACCCCTCCACTTT.

Only a few counts were recorded for this clone. The chain combines TRBV13 with TRBJ2-7; no reliable D call. Germline-derived CDR1 and CDR2 are PRHDT and FYEKMQ (reference sequence). CDR3 length: 12 amino acids. Trimming took 0 bases from V and 3 from J, leaving 3 bases between them. The CDR3 protein is CASSLGRYEQYF. DNA of the CDR3: TGTGCCAGCAGCTTAGGACGCTACGAGCAGTACTTC. Complete variable domain (other parts from reference TRBV13 and TRBJ2-7): AAGVIQSPRHLIKEKRETATLKCYPIPRHDTVYWYQQGPGQDPQFLISFYEKMQSDKGSIPDRFSAQQFSDYHSELNMSSLELGDSALYFCASSLGRYEQYFGPGTRLTVT.

The rearrangement joins TRBV5-1 to TRBJ2-7; D is ambiguous. Trimming left V 3 bases short and J 4 bases short, with 11 bases between. Germline CDR1 is SGHRS and CDR2 is YFSETQ. This CDR3 is 13 amino acids long. The CDR3 nucleotides read TGCGCCAGCAGCTATGGTAAGCCTTACGAGCAGTACTTC. Amino acid sequence: CASSYGKPYEQYF.

The chain joins TRBV9 to TRBJ1-1; D gene ambiguous. Per the germline V gene, CDR1 is SGDLS and CDR2 is YYNGEE. Trimming left V 4 bases short and J 4 bases short, with 17 bases between. The CDR3 loop spans 15 amino acids. The CDR3 coding sequence is TGTGCCAGCAGCATCGACCCTAAGCCGGGCACTGAAGCTTTCTTT. Its translation: CASSIDPKPGTEAFF.

A note on this clone: Distinct nucleotide sequences in the sample also encode this CDR3. The chain combines TRBV10-3 with TRBJ1-5; no definite D call. Germline V gives CDR1 ENHRY, CDR2 SYGVKD. V was shortened by 0 bases and J by 4 bases, with 1 base between the two germline ends. The CDR3 spans 12 residues. The CDR3 DNA reads as TGTGCCATCAGTGAGTCGAATCAGCCCCAGCATTTT. Translating it yields CAISESNQPQHF.

The chain is built from TRBV6-5 and TRBJ2-5, with D perhaps matching TRBD1 (5 bases). CDR3 size: 13 residues. The V and J ends lost 2 bases and 4 bases respectively, with 8 bases between them. Germline values: CDR1 MNHEY, CDR2 SVGAGI. DNA of the CDR3: TGTGCCAGCAGTTACAGGCAGGGAGAGACCCAGTACTTC. Its protein is CASSYRQGETQYF.

This chain links TRBV7-2 with TRBJ2-5; 12 bases line up with TRBD2. J was trimmed by 0 bases and V by 6 bases; bases with no gene match: 2. Per germline, CDR1 SGHTA and CDR2 FQGNSA. The CDR3 runs 15 residues. CDR3 nucleotides: TGTGCCAGCAGTCTAGCGGGGGGGTACCAAGAGACCCAGTACTTC. It encodes CASSLAGGYQETQYF.

This sequence joins TRBV18 and TRBJ2-5; D is possibly TRBD2 (6 bases). V was shortened by 2 bases and J by 7 bases, with 17 bases between the two germline ends. Germline loops: CDR1 KGHSH, CDR2 LQKENI. The CDR3 is 15 residues long. CDR3 loop: CASSPAGTLSWTQYF. The DNA of the CDR3 is TGTGCCAGCTCACCAGCGGGGACTCTGAGTTGGACCCAGTACTTC.

The CDR3 coding sequence is TGCGCCAGCAGCCGAACCCGGGAGGCAACTAATGAAAAACTGTTTTTT. It is translated as CASSRTREATNEKLFF. The rearrangement uses TRBV5-1 and TRBJ1-4; D remains ambiguous. Germline CDR1 reads SGHRS; CDR2 reads YFSETQ. There are 16 residues in the CDR3. Trimming cost V 4 bases and J 0 bases, with 13 bases left between them.

The V call is TRBV2, the J call TRBJ2-7; 9 positions match TRBD1. Germline V gene lookup returns CDR1 SNHLY and CDR2 FYNNEI. With 9 bases clipped from V and 3 bases from J, the junction kept 6 bases outside the gene matches. The CDR3 length is 13 residues. The CDR3, as DNA: TGTGCCAGTTCGGGACAGGGTAACTACGAGCAGTACTTC. Protein: CASSGQGNYEQYF. The full variable domain, rest sourced from reference TRBV2 and TRBJ2-7, is EPEVTQTPSHQVTQMGQEVILRCVPISNHLYFYWYRQILGQKVEFLVSFYNNEISEKSEIFDDQFSVERPDGSNFTLKIRSTKLEDSAMYFCASSGQGNYEQYFGPGTRLTVT.

The J gene is TRBJ2-4, the V gene TRBV29-1; 8 bases are a match to TRBD1. V lost 6 bases, J lost 2 bases, and 9 bases stayed unmatched. The CDR3 covers 15 residues. The germline CDR1 and CDR2 sequences are SQVTM and ANQGSEA. As DNA, the CDR3 is TGCAGCGTCGGACAGGGCCTGCGGACCAAAAACATTCAGTACTTC. It codes for CSVGQGLRTKNIQYF.

The V and J genes are TRBV4-2 and TRBJ1-6; 11 positions match TRBD1. The length of the CDR3 is 14 residues. Germline V gives CDR1 LGHNA, CDR2 YNFKEQ. The J segment lost 9 bases and the V segment lost 4 bases, leaving 2 bases of the junction unmatched. CDR3 nucleotide sequence: TGTGCCAGCAGCCCGGACAGGGGGCCTTCACCCCTCCACTTT. Amino acid sequence: CASSPDRGPSPLHF.